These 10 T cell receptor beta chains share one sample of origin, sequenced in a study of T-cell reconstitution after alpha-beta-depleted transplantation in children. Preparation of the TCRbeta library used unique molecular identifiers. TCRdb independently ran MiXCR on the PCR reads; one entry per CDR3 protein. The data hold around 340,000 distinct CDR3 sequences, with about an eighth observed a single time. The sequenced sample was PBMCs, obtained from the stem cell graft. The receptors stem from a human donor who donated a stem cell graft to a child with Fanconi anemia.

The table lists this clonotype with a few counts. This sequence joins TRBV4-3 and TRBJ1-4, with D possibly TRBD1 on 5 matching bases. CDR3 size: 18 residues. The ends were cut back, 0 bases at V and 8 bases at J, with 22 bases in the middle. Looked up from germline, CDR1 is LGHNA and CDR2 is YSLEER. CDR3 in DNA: TGCGCCAGCAGCCAAGATTCGCGGCAGAGGGGACCTGACGAAAAACTGTTTTTT. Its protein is CASSQDSRQRGPDEKLFF.

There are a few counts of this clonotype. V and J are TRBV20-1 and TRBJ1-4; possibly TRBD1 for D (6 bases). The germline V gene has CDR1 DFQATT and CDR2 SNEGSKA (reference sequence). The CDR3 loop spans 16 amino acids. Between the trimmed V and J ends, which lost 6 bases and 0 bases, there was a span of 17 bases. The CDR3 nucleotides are TGCAGTGCGGTTCCGGGACCAGGGGCAACTAATGAAAAACTGTTTTTT. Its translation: CSAVPGPGATNEKLFF.

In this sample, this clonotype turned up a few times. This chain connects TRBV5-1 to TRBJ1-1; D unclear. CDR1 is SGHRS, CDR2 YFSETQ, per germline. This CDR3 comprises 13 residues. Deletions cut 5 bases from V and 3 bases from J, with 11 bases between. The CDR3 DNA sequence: TGCGCCAGCAGTAGCCGGGTGGACACTGAAGCTTTCTTT. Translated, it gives CASSSRVDTEAFF.

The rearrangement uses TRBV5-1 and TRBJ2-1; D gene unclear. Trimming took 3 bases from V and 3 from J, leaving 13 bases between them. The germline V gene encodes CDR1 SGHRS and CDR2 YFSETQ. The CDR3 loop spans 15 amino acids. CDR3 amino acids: CASSYANGRYNEQFF. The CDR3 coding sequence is TGCGCCAGCAGCTACGCCAACGGTCGCTACAATGAGCAGTTCTTC.

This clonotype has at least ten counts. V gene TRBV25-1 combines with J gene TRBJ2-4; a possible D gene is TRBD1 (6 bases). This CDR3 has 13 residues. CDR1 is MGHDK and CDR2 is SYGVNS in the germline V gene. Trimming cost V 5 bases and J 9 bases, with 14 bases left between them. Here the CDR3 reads CASSRGSSSIQYF. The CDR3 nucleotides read TGTGCCAGCAGTAGGGGGTCGTCGAGCATTCAGTACTTC.

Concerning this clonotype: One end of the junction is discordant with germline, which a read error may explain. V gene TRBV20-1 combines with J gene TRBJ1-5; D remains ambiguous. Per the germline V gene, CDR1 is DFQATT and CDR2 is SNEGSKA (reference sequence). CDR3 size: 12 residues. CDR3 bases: TGCAGTGCTACCGGCGGCAATCAGCCCGAGCATTTT. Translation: CSATGGNQPEHF.

The CDR3 DNA follows: TGTGCCACCAGCCTGAACACTGAAGCTTTCTTT. This codes for CATSLNTEAFF. The rearrangement uses TRBV15 and TRBJ1-1, with D hard to call. The V gene's germline CDR1 is LNHNV and CDR2 YYDKDF (reference sequence). The CDR3 contains 11 residues. Between the trimmed V and J ends, which lost 5 bases and 0 bases, there was a span of 1 base.

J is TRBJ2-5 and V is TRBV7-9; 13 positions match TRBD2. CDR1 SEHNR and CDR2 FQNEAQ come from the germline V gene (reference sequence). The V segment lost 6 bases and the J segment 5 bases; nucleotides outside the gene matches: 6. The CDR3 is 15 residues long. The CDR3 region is CASRNGLAGEETQYF. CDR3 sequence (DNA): TGTGCCAGCAGAAATGGACTAGCGGGGGAGGAGACCCAGTACTTC.

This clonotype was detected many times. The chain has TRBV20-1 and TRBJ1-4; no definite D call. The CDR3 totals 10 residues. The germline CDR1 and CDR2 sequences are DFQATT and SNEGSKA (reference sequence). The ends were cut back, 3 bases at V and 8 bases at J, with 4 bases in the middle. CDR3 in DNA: TGCAGTGCTAGCTACGAAAAACTGTTTTTT. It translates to CSASYEKLFF.

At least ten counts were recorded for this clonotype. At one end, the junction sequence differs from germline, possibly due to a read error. The CDR3 reads CASNYGGTGEQYF. The CDR3 coding sequence is TGTGCCAGCAATTACGGAGGGACGGGGGAGCAGTACTTC. The genes are TRBV6-6 and TRBJ2-7; TRBD2 is a possible D gene (6 bases). The CDR3 has 13 amino acids. Germline values: CDR1 MNHNY, CDR2 SVGAGI (reference sequence).